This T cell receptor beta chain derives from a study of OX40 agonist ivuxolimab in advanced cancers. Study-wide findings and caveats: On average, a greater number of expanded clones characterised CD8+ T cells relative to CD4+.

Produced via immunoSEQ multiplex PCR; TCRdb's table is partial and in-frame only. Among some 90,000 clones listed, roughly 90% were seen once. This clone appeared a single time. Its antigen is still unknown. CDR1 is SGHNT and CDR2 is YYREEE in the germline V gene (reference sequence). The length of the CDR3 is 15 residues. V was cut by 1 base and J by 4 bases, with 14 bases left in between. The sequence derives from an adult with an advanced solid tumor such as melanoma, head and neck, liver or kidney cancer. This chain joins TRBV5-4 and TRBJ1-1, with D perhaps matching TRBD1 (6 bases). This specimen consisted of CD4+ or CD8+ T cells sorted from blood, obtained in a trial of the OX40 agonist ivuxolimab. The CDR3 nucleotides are TGTGCCAGCAGCTTGATGGGGGGGCTGGGCACTGAAGCTTTCTTT. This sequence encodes CASSLMGGLGTEAFF.